This T cell receptor (beta chain) was identified during a study of T cells in localized non-small cell lung cancer. Deletions cut 4 bases from V and 7 bases from J, with 11 bases between. This CDR3 comprises 13 residues. Clones were sequenced by immunoSEQ multiplex PCR, and TCRdb holds only the in-frame ones, with some missing. The sample consists of under 2,500 clones, 20% to 25% of them appearing once. The sequence came from a male donor older than 55 with stage I lung adenocarcinoma. The material sequenced was normal lung tissue next to the tumor, taken before any cancer treatment. The J gene is TRBJ1-5, the V gene TRBV23-1; D ambiguous. TRBV23-1 falls under the ORF class, with uncertain function. CDR3 coding DNA: TGCGCCAGCAGTCGTAAGTTCGGACAGCCCCAGCATTTT. The encoded protein is CASSRKFGQPQHF.